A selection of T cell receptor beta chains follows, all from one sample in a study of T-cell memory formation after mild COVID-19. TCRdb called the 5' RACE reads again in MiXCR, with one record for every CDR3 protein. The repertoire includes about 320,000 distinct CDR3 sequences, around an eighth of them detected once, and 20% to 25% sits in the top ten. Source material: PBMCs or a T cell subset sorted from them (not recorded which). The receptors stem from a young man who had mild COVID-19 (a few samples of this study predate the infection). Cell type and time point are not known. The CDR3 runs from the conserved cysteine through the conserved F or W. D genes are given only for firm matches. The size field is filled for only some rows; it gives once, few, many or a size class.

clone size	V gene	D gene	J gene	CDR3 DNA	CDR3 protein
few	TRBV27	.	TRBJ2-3	TGTGCCAGCAGTTTCGGGGGGCCAGATACGCAGTATTTT	CASSFGGPDTQYF
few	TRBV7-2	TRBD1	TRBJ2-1	TGTGCCAGCAGCTCTAGGAAAGGGGGCTTGTACAATGAGCAGTTCTTC	CASSSRKGGLYNEQFF
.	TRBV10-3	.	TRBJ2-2	TGTGCCATCAGTGAGTCCCGGGCGACGAACACCGGGGAGCTGTTTTTT	CAISESRATNTGELFF
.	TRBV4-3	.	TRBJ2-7	TGCGCCAGCAGCCAAGATAAGGGGCTGGAGCAGTACTTC	CASSQDKGLEQYF
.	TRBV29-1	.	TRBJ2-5	TGCAGCGTTGAAAGGGGGGGGCGGAGTTGGACGGCCCAAGAGACCCAGTACTTC	CSVERGGRSWTAQETQYF
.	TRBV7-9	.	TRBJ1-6	TGTGCCAGCAGCTTAGGGGGGGGCAACTCCTATAATTCACCCCTCCACTTT	CASSLGGGNSYNSPLHF
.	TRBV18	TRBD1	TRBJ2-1	TGTGCCAGCATCCGGGACAGGGGTTTCAATGAGCAGTTCTTC	CASIRDRGFNEQFF
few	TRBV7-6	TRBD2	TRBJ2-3	TGTGCCAGCAGCCAAGGGGGACTAGCGGGGGGTGCGCAGTATTTT	CASSQGGLAGGAQYF
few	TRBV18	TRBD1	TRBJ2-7	TGTGCCAGCTCACTCCTGACAGGGATCATTAACGAGCAGTACTTC	CASSLLTGIINEQYF
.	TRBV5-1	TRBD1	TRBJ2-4	TGCGCCAGCAGCTTGGTTTACAGGGGGCGAGGGAACATTCAGTACTTC	CASSLVYRGRGNIQYF
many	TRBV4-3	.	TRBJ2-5	TGCGCCAGCAGCCAAGTTGGGCAGGGGGGAGAGACCCAGTACTTC	CASSQVGQGGETQYF
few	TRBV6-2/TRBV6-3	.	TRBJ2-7	TGTGCCAGCAGCCGACAGTGGTACGAGCAGTACTTC	CASSRQWYEQYF
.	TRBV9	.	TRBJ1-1	TGTGCCAGCAGCAAGTCAGGCGGGAACACTGAAGCTTTCTTT	CASSKSGGNTEAFF
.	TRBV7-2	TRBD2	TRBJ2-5	TGTGCCAGCAGCTTGGTCGCTAGCGGGGGGTTCGAGACCCAGTACTTC	CASSLVASGGFETQYF
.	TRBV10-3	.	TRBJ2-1	TGTGCCATCAGGTCAGAAGGCCCCAATGAGCAGTTCTTC	CAIRSEGPNEQFF
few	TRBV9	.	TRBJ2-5	TGTGCCAGCAACTCCGACACAGGGCGGGAGACCCAGTACTTC	CASNSDTGRETQYF
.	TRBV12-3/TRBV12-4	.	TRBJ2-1	TGTGCCAGCAGTTTACAACTAGCCTACAATGAGCAGTTCTTC	CASSLQLAYNEQFF
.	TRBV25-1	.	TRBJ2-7	TGTGCCAGCAGTGAGGGGAACGGAGGCCCCTACGAGCAGTACTTC	CASSEGNGGPYEQYF
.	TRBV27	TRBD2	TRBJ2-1	TGTGCCAGCAGTTCTAGCGGGGGGGCGATAGGTAATGAGCAGTTCTTC	CASSSSGGAIGNEQFF
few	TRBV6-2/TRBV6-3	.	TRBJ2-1	TGTGCCAGCAAGTCTGGTGGACAGCCGTTCTTC	CASKSGGQPFF
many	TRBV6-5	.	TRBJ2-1	TGTGCCAGCAGCCCGAGGGGGTATGAGCAGTTCTTC	CASSPRGYEQFF
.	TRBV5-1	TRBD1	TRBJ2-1	TGCGCCAGCAGCCCCGACAGGGGTAGGTCCGTGGTCAATGAGCAGTTCTTC	CASSPDRGRSVVNEQFF
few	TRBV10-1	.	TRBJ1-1	TGCGCCAGCAGTGAGTCGAAGGGAAACACTGAAGCTTTCTTT	CASSESKGNTEAFF
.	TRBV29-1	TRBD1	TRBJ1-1	TGCAGCGTTGAAGGGACAGGGGAATTCATGAACACTGAAGCTTTCTTT	CSVEGTGEFMNTEAFF
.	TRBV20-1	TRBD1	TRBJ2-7	TGCAGTGCTACCGCCTCCCTGGGACAGGGGGCCTACGAGCAGTACTTC	CSATASLGQGAYEQYF
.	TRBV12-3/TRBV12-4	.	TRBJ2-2	TGTGCCAGCAGTCGGAGGCCAAACACCGGGGAGCTGTTTTTT	CASSRRPNTGELFF
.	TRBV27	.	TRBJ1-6	TGTGCCAGCAGTCCACCTCCGGGAACCATCTATAATTCACCCCTCCACTTT	CASSPPPGTIYNSPLHF
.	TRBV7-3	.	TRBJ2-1	TGTGCCAGCAGCTTACGAACGCCAGGGTGGTCCTACAATGAGCAGTTCTTC	CASSLRTPGWSYNEQFF
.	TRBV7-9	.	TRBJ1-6	TGTGCCAGCAGCTCGGGGACGGGTGGGAATTCACCCCTCCACTTT	CASSSGTGGNSPLHF
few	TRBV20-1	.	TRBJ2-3	TGCAGTGCTGTGACATATACGCAGTATTTT	CSAVTYTQYF
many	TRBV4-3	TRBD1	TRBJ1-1	TGCGCCAGCAGCCCGACAGGGGGGGAAGCTTTCTTT	CASSPTGGEAFF